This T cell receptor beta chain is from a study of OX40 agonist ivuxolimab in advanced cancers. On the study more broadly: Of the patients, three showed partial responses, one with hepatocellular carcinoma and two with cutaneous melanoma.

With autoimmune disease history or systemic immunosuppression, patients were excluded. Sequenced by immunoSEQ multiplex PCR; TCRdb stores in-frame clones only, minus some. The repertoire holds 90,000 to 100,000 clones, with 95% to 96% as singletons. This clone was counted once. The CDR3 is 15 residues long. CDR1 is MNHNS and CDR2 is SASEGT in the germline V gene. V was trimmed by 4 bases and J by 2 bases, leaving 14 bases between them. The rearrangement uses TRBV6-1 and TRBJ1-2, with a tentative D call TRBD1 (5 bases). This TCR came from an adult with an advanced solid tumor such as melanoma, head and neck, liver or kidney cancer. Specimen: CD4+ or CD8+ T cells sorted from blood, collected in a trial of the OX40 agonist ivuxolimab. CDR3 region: CASSGPPQGNYGYTF. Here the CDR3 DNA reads TGTGCCAGCAGTGGCCCCCCGCAGGGAAACTATGGCTACACCTTC.